The 10 T cell receptor beta chains reported below all come from one sample, sequenced in a study of control samples from healthy donors and cancer patients. Using immunoSEQ multiplex PCR, the repertoire was profiled, and TCRdb retains in-frame clones only, with some absent. The sample holds around 57,000 clones, 80% to 95% seen once. The sample taken for sequencing was PBMCs. The source of these receptors is a young man with colorectal cancer.

The V and J genes are TRBV7-9 and TRBJ1-2; D gene ambiguous. The germline V gene has CDR1 SEHNR and CDR2 FQNEAQ (reference sequence). V shed 0 bases and J shed 8 bases, with 13 bases lying between them. The length of the CDR3 is 14 residues. The CDR3 bases are TGTGCCAGCAGCTTAGCGCCTCCAATAAGAGGCTACACCTTC. Encoded protein: CASSLAPPIRGYTF.

The chain recombines TRBV3-1 (or the pseudogene TRBV3-2) with TRBJ1-1; possibly TRBD1 for D (6 bases). V was trimmed by 1 base and J by 0 bases, leaving 12 bases between them. This CDR3 has 16 amino acids. CDR1 and CDR2 from the germline V gene are LGHDT and YNNKEL (reference sequence). DNA for the CDR3: TGTGCCAGCAGCCAAGGGGACACTTTACTGAACACTGAAGCTTTCTTT. It encodes CASSQGDTLLNTEAFF.

The rearrangement uses TRBV20-1 and TRBJ1-1, with D unresolved. From germline, CDR1 is DFQATT and CDR2 SNEGSKA (reference sequence). The CDR3 has 11 amino acids. V was trimmed by 3 bases and J by 9 bases, leaving 11 bases between them. In nucleotides, the CDR3 is TGCAGTGCTAGGCCGGGAGAGAAAGCTTTCTTT. The encoded protein is CSARPGEKAFF.

J is TRBJ1-1 and V is TRBV5-6; tentatively, D is TRBD1 (5 bases). Germline-derived CDR1 and CDR2 are SGHDT and YYEEEE. Trimming removed 4 bases at V and 5 bases at J, with 12 bases between. The CDR3 totals 13 residues. The CDR3 sequence is CASSPGRETEAFF. In DNA form, the CDR3 reads TGTGCCAGCAGCCCAGGGCGGGAAACTGAAGCTTTCTTT. Looking up the rest from reference TRBV5-6 and TRBJ1-1 gives the full variable domain: DAGVTQSPTHLIKTRGQQVTLRCSPKSGHDTVSWYQQALGQGPQFIFQYYEEEERQRGNFPDRFSGHQFPNYSSELNVNALLLGDSALYLCASSPGRETEAFFGQGTRLTVV.

The chain couples TRBV25-1 to TRBJ1-2, with D unresolved. The CDR3 is made up of 13 amino acids. Germline V gene lookup returns CDR1 MGHDK and CDR2 SYGVNS. V was trimmed by 3 bases and J by 4 bases, leaving 9 bases between them. Here the CDR3 reads CASSDSWLYGYTF. CDR3 coding DNA: TGTGCCAGCAGTGATTCCTGGCTCTATGGCTACACCTTC.

The gene calls are TRBV4-2 and TRBJ2-7; 9 positions agree with TRBD1. CDR3 length equals 15 residues. CDR1 LGHNA and CDR2 YNFKEQ come from the germline V gene. V shed 2 bases and J 5 bases; nucleotides not matched to a gene: 7. The CDR3 here is CASSQPGQGYNEQYF. CDR3 sequence (DNA): TGTGCCAGCAGCCAACCGGGACAGGGTTACAACGAGCAGTACTTC.

The chain is built from TRBV5-1 and TRBJ2-2, with D perhaps matching TRBD1 (6 bases). There are 15 residues in the CDR3. Trimming pared 4 bases from V and 2 bases from J, leaving 12 bases between. The germline V gene encodes CDR1 SGHRS and CDR2 YFSETQ. CDR3 amino acids: CASSPGTPNTGELFF. The DNA for the CDR3 is TGCGCCAGCAGCCCCGGGACACCCAACACCGGGGAGCTGTTTTTT.

The chain has TRBV4-3 and TRBJ2-3; unclear D gene. This CDR3 contains 15 residues. In germline, CDR1 is LGHNA, CDR2 YSLEER. The ends were cut back, 0 bases at V and 2 bases at J, with 9 bases in the middle. The CDR3 nucleotides read TGCGCCAGCAGCCAAGATTTAGTAGTCACAGATACGCAGTATTTT. Protein product: CASSQDLVVTDTQYF.

The chain uses TRBV9 and TRBJ2-3, with 7 bases identical to TRBD1. The CDR3 totals 22 residues. V was clipped by 1 base and J by 5 bases; unmatched bases: 28. CDR1 SGDLS and CDR2 YYNGEE come from the germline V gene. The chain's CDR3 is CASSVSSPSAGLGGGGIDTQYF. CDR3 nucleotides: TGTGCCAGCAGCGTATCCTCCCCGTCGGCAGGTTTAGGGGGCGGTGGAATAGATACGCAGTATTTT. Full variable domain (missing parts from reference TRBV9 and TRBJ2-3): DSGVTQTPKHLITATGQRVTLRCSPRSGDLSVYWYQQSLDQGLQFLIQYYNGEERAKGNILERFSAQQFPDLHSELNLSSLELGDSALYFCASSVSSPSAGLGGGGIDTQYFGPGTRLTVL.

V usage is TRBV18 and J usage is TRBJ1-1; 9 nucleotides agree with TRBD1. CDR1 and CDR2 from the germline V gene are KGHSH and LQKENI. The V gene end was trimmed by 1 base and the J gene end by 14 bases; junction bases not matched to a gene: 8. The CDR3 extends over 13 amino acids. The CDR3 nucleotides read TGTGCCAGCTCACCACGCGAGGGACAGGGTATGTTCTTT. It specifies CASSPREGQGMFF.